This T cell receptor beta chain originates from a study of neurological immune-mediated disorders (dated 2019 in TCRdb). With respect to the entire study: Among the approximately 34 multiple sclerosis patients, relapsing-remitting MS was present in around 31 and secondary progressive MS was present in 3. The cohort was made up of approximately 69 subjects, consisting of around 14 HAM/TSP patients, about 35 multiple sclerosis patients and 20 healthy controls. Peripheral blood TCR-beta repertoires from HTLV-I-associated myelopathy (HAM/TSP) patients, multiple sclerosis patients and healthy controls were compared by UMI-based sequencing. The roughly 110 TCR-beta libraries covered PBMC samples along with longitudinal samples, technical triplicates, and paired sorted CD4+ and CD8+ T-cell subsets.

cDNA was synthesized by template-switch 5'RACE using a primer carrying a 10-nucleotide random unique molecular identifier by which each TCR transcript was tagged. Over 160 million TCR-beta sequences, covering 15-18 subjects, were produced in each sequencing run. Total RNA was extracted with the RNeasy kit. The KAPA Real-time Library Amplification kit was used to amplify TCR-beta VDJ regions with primers targeting the TCR constant region and the 5'RACE anchor. Sample indexes and Illumina adaptors were added in a first PCR, and a second PCR then increased library yield. After Ampure bead purification, the roughly 650 bp TCR product was size-selected on a 2% E-gel SizeSelection system. Library quality was checked on a Bioanalyzer, concentration was measured with Qubit, and libraries were quantified with the Kapa Library Quantification kit before pooling. An Illumina HiSeq 2500 sequenced the libraries paired-end 2 x 150 bp. To increase sequence diversity, roughly 24-31% phiX was spiked into each library pool. From the authors' description of their analysis: The UMI-based MiGEC pipeline processed quality-filtered reads and removed over 80% of raw TCR sequences during error correction. VDJ genes were aligned to IMGT germline references, and clonotypes were defined by unique CDR3 amino acid sequence plus V-J genes. Clonal expansion, Shannon diversity and CDR3 relatedness (CalcPairwiseDistances, ClusterSamples) were evaluated with VDJtools, and phylogenetic trees were built with CLCbio workbench. A clone was classed as expanded if it had 8 or more unique UMIs, a cutoff based on coefficient-of-variation modelling across technical triplicates. TCRdb itself trimmed the public reads at Q25 with fastp, ran MiXCR and retained productive beta chains. Rows are unified per CDR3 protein, each entry keeping the most common DNA and genes. The V and J calls, along with clone size, are taken from TCRdb and not from the paper's own processing. Counted in this sample were 50,000 or so distinct CDR3 sequences; around 4% of them appeared once. The leading ten clones occupy roughly 1.5% of the sample.

Unsorted PBMC libraries were generated from 2 million PBMCs stored in RNAlater at -80 °C until RNA extraction. The multiple sclerosis patients were enrolled in a US clinical protocol that used magnetic resonance imaging to evaluate disease progression. Peripheral blood was subjected to Ficoll-Hypaque density gradient centrifugation to isolate PBMCs, which were then cryopreserved in liquid nitrogen. This clonotype was found many times. The target of this receptor is not known. Base qualities are not at hand, and no much larger clone is one base apart. Study-wide findings and limitations: In phylogenetic analysis, the repertoires of 18 of 34 MS patients grouped into a cluster of related CDR3 sequences, which suggests a possible signature at the repertoire level. The MS cluster showed no association with clinical or MRI features, and the authors stated that larger cohorts are needed. The highest TCR clonal expansion was observed in HAM/TSP patients, whereas the lowest was observed in MS patients, even when compared with healthy controls. No identical CDR3 amino acid sequences were shared among expanded clones across subjects, suggesting private TCR-beta repertoires in all groups.

Relative to germline, V is 7 bases shorter and J is 5 bases shorter, with 14 bases between their ends. Including the terminal cysteine and phenylalanine, the CDR3 comprises 13 residues. Just CDR3 DNA is preserved here, 39 bases in frame from base 1. For CDR1 and CDR2, the germline V gene lists MNHNS and SASEGT. Sample: PBMCs. The chain is encoded by TRBV6-1 joined to TRBJ1-2, with TRBD1 tentatively as D gene (5 bases match). The receptor was isolated from a man aged 30 to 39 with multiple sclerosis. Read as DNA, the sequence is TGTGCCAGCACTAACAGGCCGGGTTATGGCTACACCTTC. Translated, it gives CASTNRPGYGYTF.